The clone carrying this T cell receptor beta chain was recorded once. Its antigen is unknown. The CDR3 has 14 residues. CDR1 is SQVTM, CDR2 ANQGSEA, per germline. V was clipped by 6 bases and J by 5 bases; unmatched bases: 9. The sample is drawn from a study of cytomegalovirus exposure and HLA in healthy donors. The method was immunoSEQ multiplex PCR; TCRdb's version includes in-frame clones alone and lacks a portion of them. The repertoire has roughly 60,000 clones, roughly 95% of them found once; the top ten carry approximately 5%. Findings and limits, study-wide: Among TCR beta chains, those listed as cytomegalovirus-associated numbered around 160. The tendency of first-cohort TCR clusters to co-occur in the 90 to 150 validation repertoires was the finding of a later analysis. Rarity marked most TCR sequences, yet some public TCRs occurred in many donors.

The rearrangement uses TRBV29-1 and TRBJ2-5; 10 bases are shared with TRBD1. The receptor comes from a woman aged 18-29 years in good health and CMV-seropositive. Sequencing was performed on PBMCs. The CDR3 bases are TGCAGCGTCAGGACAGGGGGGGCGGGGGAGACCCAGTACTTC. Its translation is CSVRTGGAGETQYF.